These 10 T cell receptor beta chains were all obtained from the same sample, sequenced in a study of cytomegalovirus exposure and HLA in healthy donors. The PCR had 60 Vbeta and 13 Jbeta primers. The repertoire was sequenced with immunoSEQ multiplex PCR; TCRdb's copy has only in-frame clones and lacks some. The sample carries approximately 190,000 clones, more than 65% recorded once. Sequenced input: PBMCs. These receptor sequences come from a man over 45 in good health and CMV-seronegative.

The CDR3 coding sequence is TGTGCCAGCTCACCAGGGATCGGAGGGAGTAATTCACCCCTCCACTTT. Encoded protein: CASSPGIGGSNSPLHF. The chain joins TRBV18 to TRBJ1-6; D gene unclear. CDR3 length: 16 residues. V was trimmed by 2 bases and J by 6 bases, leaving 14 bases between them. Germline V lookup: CDR1 KGHSH, CDR2 LQKENI.

The V gene is TRBV4-3, the J gene TRBJ1-5; D ambiguous. The germline gives CDR1 LGHNA, CDR2 YSLEER. CDR3 size: 15 residues. Between the trimmed V and J ends, which lost 0 bases and 2 bases, there was a span of 8 bases. CDR3 in amino acids: CASSQERTRNQPQHF. CDR3 DNA sequence: TGCGCCAGCAGCCAAGAGAGAACCCGCAATCAGCCCCAGCATTTT.

The chain has TRBV13 and TRBJ2-7; D is possibly TRBD2 (5 bases). Between the trimmed V and J ends, which lost 4 bases and 4 bases, there was a span of 8 bases. The germline CDR1 and CDR2 sequences are PRHDT and FYEKMQ (reference sequence). The CDR3 covers 12 residues. CDR3 residues: CASSSRGYEQYF. As DNA, the CDR3 is TGTGCCAGCAGCTCCCGGGGATACGAGCAGTACTTC.

V and J are TRBV27 and TRBJ2-7; D might be TRBD1 (6 bases). The length of the CDR3 is 11 residues. V was shortened by 5 bases and J by 6 bases, with 8 bases between the two germline ends. The germline gives CDR1 MNHEY, CDR2 SMNVEV (reference sequence). The CDR3 is CASSAQGEQYF. The CDR3 bases are TGTGCCAGCAGTGCACAGGGCGAGCAGTACTTC.

The chain has TRBV21-1 and TRBJ1-3; the D segment call TRBD1 is taken from the table without a DNA check. TRBV21-1 is a pseudogene locus. The CDR3 is made up of 17 amino acids. CDR3 sequence: CASSKALLDRAGNTIYF. CDR3 in DNA: TGTGCCAGCAGCAAAGCGCTTCTGGACAGGGCTGGAAACACCATATATTTT.

This chain uses TRBV9 with TRBJ2-3, with TRBD1 identical over 9 bases. Unmatched junction bases numbered 7, after V lost 2 bases and J lost 6 bases. The germline CDR1 and CDR2 sequences are SGDLS and YYNGEE. The CDR3 consists of 15 residues. The CDR3 is CASSVMDRGGDTQYF. CDR3 nucleotides: TGTGCCAGCAGCGTTATGGACAGGGGTGGGGATACGCAGTATTTT.

This clone has only one observation. V gene TRBV19 combines with J gene TRBJ2-2; weak D call: TRBD2 (6 bases). The CDR3 loop spans 16 amino acids. Germline V gene lookup returns CDR1 LNHDA and CDR2 SQIVND (reference sequence). Trimming took off 6 bases at V and 4 bases at J, with 18 bases between the two ends. The chain's CDR3 is CASRLAAGTATGELFF. The CDR3 region has the DNA TGTGCCAGTAGGCTGGCTGCGGGGACTGCCACCGGGGAGCTGTTTTTT. Based on the CDR3 plus reference TRBV19 and TRBJ2-2, the full variable domain is DGGITQSPKYLFRKEGQNVTLSCEQNLNHDAMYWYRQDPGQGLRLIYYSQIVNDFQKGDIAEGYSVSREKKESFPLTVTSAQKNPTAFYLCASRLAAGTATGELFFGEGSRLTVL.

CDR3 loop: CASSFQRGAYEQYF. The CDR3 DNA follows: TGTGCCAGCAGCTTCCAGCGGGGGGCCTACGAGCAGTACTTC. V usage is TRBV7-2 and J usage is TRBJ2-7; 9 nucleotides match TRBD2. Per the germline V gene, CDR1 is SGHTA and CDR2 is FQGNSA. The CDR3 extends over 14 amino acids. V gave up 3 bases and J gave up 2 bases; unmatched junction bases: 2.

This rearrangement joins TRBV7-9 to TRBJ1-2, with a possible D match to TRBD1 (6 bases). Germline V gives CDR1 SEHNR, CDR2 FQNEAQ (reference sequence). CDR3 length: 13 amino acids. Trimming took 0 bases from V and 8 from J, leaving 10 bases between them. The CDR3 nucleotides are TGTGCCAGCAGCTTAGCGACAGGTCCCGGCTACACCTTC. Amino acid sequence: CASSLATGPGYTF.

The rearrangement uses TRBV5-1 and TRBJ1-2, with D possibly TRBD1 on 5 matching bases. CDR1 and CDR2 (germline): SGHRS, YFSETQ. V shed 4 bases and J shed 7 bases, with 14 bases lying between them. The CDR3 length is 13 residues. CDR3 sequence: CASSTLQGFGYTF. The CDR3 DNA reads as TGCGCCAGCAGCACCCTTCAGGGTTTTGGCTACACCTTC.